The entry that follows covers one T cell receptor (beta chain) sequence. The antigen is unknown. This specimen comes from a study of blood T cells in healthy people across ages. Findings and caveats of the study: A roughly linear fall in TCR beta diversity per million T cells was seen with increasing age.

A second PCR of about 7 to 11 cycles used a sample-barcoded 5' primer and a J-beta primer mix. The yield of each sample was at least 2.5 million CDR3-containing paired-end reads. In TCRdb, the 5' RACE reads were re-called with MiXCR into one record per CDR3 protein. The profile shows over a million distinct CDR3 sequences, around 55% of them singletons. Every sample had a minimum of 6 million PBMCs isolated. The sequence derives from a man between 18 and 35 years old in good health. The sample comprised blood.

The DNA for the CDR3 is TGCAGTGCCCTACCTCTGGACCATTACGAGCAGTACTTC. Translating it yields CSALPLDHYEQYF. The chain combines TRBV20-1 with TRBJ2-7; D unclear. V was shortened by 6 bases and J by 4 bases, with 16 bases between the two germline ends. CDR1 is DFQATT and CDR2 is SNEGSKA in the germline V gene (reference sequence). This CDR3 region has 13 residues.